This entry is about one TCR beta chain. This record comes from a study of blood T cell repertoires in COVID-19. The data were produced by immunoSEQ multiplex PCR, yet TCRdb's version contains in-frame clones alone and is incomplete. The sample shows about 140,000 clones, 70% to 90% of them seen only once. The germline V gene has CDR1 LGHDT and CDR2 YNNKEL (reference sequence). V lost 0 bases and J lost 5, with 16 bases in between. The CDR3 extends over 16 amino acids. This TCR came from a woman of 80 years or more with acute or convalescent COVID-19. The chain employs TRBV3-1 (or the pseudogene TRBV3-2) and TRBJ2-5, with D perhaps matching TRBD2 (6 bases). The source material was peripheral blood. CDR3 region: CASSQDPVGGSETQYF. CDR3 DNA: TGTGCCAGCAGCCAAGATCCTGTGGGGGGAAGTGAGACCCAGTACTTC.